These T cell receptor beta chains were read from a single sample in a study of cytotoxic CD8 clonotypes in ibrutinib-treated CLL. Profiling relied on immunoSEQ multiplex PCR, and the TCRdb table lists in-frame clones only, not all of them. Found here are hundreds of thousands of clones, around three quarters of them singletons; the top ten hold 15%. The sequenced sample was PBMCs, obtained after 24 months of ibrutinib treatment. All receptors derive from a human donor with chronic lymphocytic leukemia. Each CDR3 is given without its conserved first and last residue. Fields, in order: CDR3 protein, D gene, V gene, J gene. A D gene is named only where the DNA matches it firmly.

cdr3_aa: ASSENIYGYT
d_call: -
v_call: TRBV25-1
j_call: TRBJ1-2

cdr3_aa: SVEDQTSGSTDTQY
d_call: TRBD2
v_call: TRBV29-1
j_call: TRBJ2-3

cdr3_aa: ASRITGPSKQY
d_call: -
v_call: TRBV2
j_call: TRBJ2-7

cdr3_aa: ASSLSGGYGYT
d_call: -
v_call: TRBV18
j_call: TRBJ1-2

cdr3_aa: SVLGSYGYT
d_call: -
v_call: TRBV29-1
j_call: TRBJ1-2

cdr3_aa: ASSQEWEPETQY
d_call: -
v_call: TRBV4-3
j_call: TRBJ2-5

cdr3_aa: ASSSPSSGANVLT
d_call: -
v_call: TRBV5-1
j_call: TRBJ2-6

cdr3_aa: ASSDQTGSNTGELF
d_call: -
v_call: TRBV10-1
j_call: TRBJ2-2

cdr3_aa: ASRQTGTDSYEQY
d_call: -
v_call: TRBV11-2
j_call: TRBJ2-7

cdr3_aa: ASSLLDPSLGEQY
d_call: -
v_call: TRBV14
j_call: TRBJ2-7

cdr3_aa: ASSRGGVAGVWDEQY
d_call: TRBD2
v_call: TRBV7-6
j_call: TRBJ2-7

cdr3_aa: ASSLSGQGRSYGYT
d_call: -
v_call: TRBV27
j_call: TRBJ1-2

cdr3_aa: ASSSFLGDTDTQY
d_call: -
v_call: TRBV19
j_call: TRBJ2-3

cdr3_aa: ASSLARATSGREQY
d_call: TRBD2
v_call: TRBV7-9
j_call: TRBJ2-7

cdr3_aa: ASTQRDRVVPPLH
d_call: TRBD1
v_call: TRBV5-6
j_call: TRBJ1-6

cdr3_aa: ASSPSSGGSQPQH
d_call: -
v_call: TRBV5-6
j_call: TRBJ1-5

cdr3_aa: ASQGTGGILREQY
d_call: TRBD1
v_call: TRBV27
j_call: TRBJ2-7

cdr3_aa: ASSPRGTANNEQF
d_call: -
v_call: TRBV18
j_call: TRBJ2-1

cdr3_aa: ASIGDEKLF
d_call: -
v_call: TRBV28
j_call: TRBJ1-4

cdr3_aa: ASSLTVNTEAF
d_call: -
v_call: TRBV7-7
j_call: TRBJ1-1

cdr3_aa: ASSLGSGLYTDTQY
d_call: -
v_call: TRBV5-8
j_call: TRBJ2-3

cdr3_aa: ASSTNRAEQY
d_call: -
v_call: TRBV2
j_call: TRBJ2-7

cdr3_aa: ASTPGVAGVYEQY
d_call: TRBD2
v_call: TRBV19
j_call: TRBJ2-7

cdr3_aa: ASTRTGHQETQY
d_call: TRBD1
v_call: TRBV5-5
j_call: TRBJ2-5

cdr3_aa: ASSSYRVEIGETQY
d_call: -
v_call: TRBV11-2
j_call: TRBJ2-5

cdr3_aa: SVEDRRTEQF
d_call: -
v_call: TRBV29-1
j_call: TRBJ2-1

cdr3_aa: ASSRGSSGTDTQY
d_call: -
v_call: TRBV18
j_call: TRBJ2-3

cdr3_aa: ASSLGQERGIAKNIQY
d_call: -
v_call: TRBV5-1
j_call: TRBJ2-4

cdr3_aa: ASSRGAIYEQY
d_call: -
v_call: TRBV2
j_call: TRBJ2-7

cdr3_aa: ASSLGQAGGNQPQH
d_call: -
v_call: TRBV7-9
j_call: TRBJ1-5

cdr3_aa: ASSSTAGIGGQPQH
d_call: -
v_call: TRBV27
j_call: TRBJ1-5

cdr3_aa: ASSFSGRSTDTQY
d_call: TRBD2
v_call: TRBV7-6
j_call: TRBJ2-3

cdr3_aa: ASSLQGADYGYT
d_call: TRBD1
v_call: TRBV7-9
j_call: TRBJ1-2

cdr3_aa: SARDPAIAF
d_call: -
v_call: TRBV20-1
j_call: TRBJ1-1

cdr3_aa: ASSLDRNEQF
d_call: -
v_call: TRBV14
j_call: TRBJ2-1

cdr3_aa: ASSSDRLAIYGYT
d_call: -
v_call: TRBV2
j_call: TRBJ1-2

cdr3_aa: ATAAPGTNSPLH
d_call: -
v_call: TRBV7-3
j_call: TRBJ1-6

cdr3_aa: ASTKGDLGDTQY
d_call: -
v_call: TRBV5-1
j_call: TRBJ2-3

cdr3_aa: ASGDALAGDGNEQF
d_call: TRBD2
v_call: TRBV10-2
j_call: TRBJ2-1

cdr3_aa: ASSLAEGNSYEQY
d_call: -
v_call: TRBV7-7
j_call: TRBJ2-7

cdr3_aa: ASSPGAGRNTEAF
d_call: -
v_call: TRBV4-3
j_call: TRBJ1-1

cdr3_aa: SVTPLGRAGHETQY
d_call: TRBD2
v_call: TRBV29-1
j_call: TRBJ2-5

cdr3_aa: SVAQGSSYEQY
d_call: -
v_call: TRBV29-1
j_call: TRBJ2-7

cdr3_aa: ASSYGTISGNTIY
d_call: -
v_call: TRBV6-5
j_call: TRBJ1-3

cdr3_aa: AWAGPSTDTQY
d_call: -
v_call: TRBV30
j_call: TRBJ2-3

cdr3_aa: ATISKYGQPQH
d_call: -
v_call: TRBV2
j_call: TRBJ1-5

cdr3_aa: ASRGTSGFNEQF
d_call: TRBD2
v_call: TRBV2
j_call: TRBJ2-1

cdr3_aa: ASRGEFTSSLH
d_call: -
v_call: TRBV9
j_call: TRBJ1-6

cdr3_aa: ASSRANGYT
d_call: -
v_call: TRBV19
j_call: TRBJ1-2

cdr3_aa: ASSYDGTSISSTDTQY
d_call: TRBD2
v_call: TRBV27
j_call: TRBJ2-3

cdr3_aa: ATRGDNQPQH
d_call: -
v_call: TRBV15
j_call: TRBJ1-5